The present TCR beta chain was sequenced within a study of blood T cell repertoires in COVID-19. For the study at large: Sites across the United States, Italy and Spain contributed samples from acute and convalescent COVID-19.

Per the germline V gene, CDR1 is LGHDT and CDR2 is YNNKEL (reference sequence). Trimming shortened V by 4 bases and J by 0 bases, and 9 bases separated the two germline ends. CDR3 length: 14 residues. Original data processing: Researchers report that nucleated cell counts were estimated from reference gene primer amplification. The assay was immunoSEQ multiplex PCR, and TCRdb's table has in-frame clones only and misses some. D and trimming come from the DNA, and the V and J calls and clone size come from that table. The table includes nearly 100,000 clones, 70% to 85% detected once. Sequencing input: peripheral blood. The rearrangement links TRBV3-1 (or the pseudogene TRBV3-2) to TRBJ1-1; D gene uncertain. The receptor was isolated from a man between 70 and 80 years old with acute or convalescent COVID-19. The DNA of the CDR3 is TGTGCCAGCAGCCCGACACCTGTGAACACTGAAGCTTTCTTT. This encodes CASSPTPVNTEAFF.